This TCR beta chain emerged from a study of T cells in Graves' hyperthyroidism and ophthalmopathy. There are 16 residues in the CDR3. Germline CDR1 and CDR2: MDHEN and SYDVKM. With 6 bases clipped from V and 8 bases from J, the junction kept 14 bases outside the gene matches. It was uncontrolled infection, other autoimmune disease, pregnancy or lactation that excluded patients. Points on this clonotype: A much larger clone differs from this one at a single base, so this may be a read error.

TCR beta CDR3 region amplification was performed from RNA transcripts. The HTBI primer set was used in a first-round RT-PCR of the TCR CDR3. A single record per CDR3 protein comes from TCRdb applying MiXCR to the multiplex PCR reads. Of approximately 710,000 distinct CDR3 sequences in the sample, roughly 17% are singletons; the top ten hold about 14%. Input material: blood. The chain links TRBV28 to TRBJ2-1, with 9 bases lining up with TRBD2. The source of this sequence is a man aged 50 to 59 with Graves' hyperthyroidism. The CDR3 sequence is CASSLGRAGGLDEQFF. CDR3 DNA sequence: TGTGCCAGCAGCCTAGGCAGGGCGGGAGGGTTGGATGAGCAGTTCTTC.